One and the same sample provided the 13 T cell receptor beta chains below, sequenced in a study of T-cell reconstitution after alpha-beta-depleted transplantation in children. It was with unique molecular identifiers that the TCRbeta library was prepared. MiXCR, applied by TCRdb to the PCR reads, yields one record per CDR3 protein. The data show 500,000 to 650,000 distinct CDR3 sequences, approximately 10% seen once. The source material was PBMCs, mostly from graft donor cells, sampled 180 days after TCRalphabeta/CD19-depleted stem cell transplant. The receptors shown here come from a female patient between 2 and 15 years old who had a stem cell transplant for aplastic anemia, so the T cells may come from the graft donor.

This chain connects TRBV7-9 to TRBJ1-2; the D is unclear. Looked up from germline, CDR1 is SEHNR and CDR2 is FQNEAQ (reference sequence). The germline V and J ends were trimmed by 2 bases and 4 bases, with 11 bases remaining between them. The CDR3 loop spans 14 amino acids. In DNA, the CDR3 is TGTGCCAGCAGCTTAACCCCAGGACCCTATGGCTACACCTTC. Translating gives CASSLTPGPYGYTF.

The rearrangement uses TRBV27 and TRBJ1-1; TRBD1 matches at 8 bases. Germline CDR1 and CDR2: MNHEY and SMNVEV (reference sequence). The CDR3 is 13 residues long. With V trimmed by 2 bases and J by 10 bases, 6 bases remained unmatched. CDR3 bases: TGTGCCAGCAGTTTACGTCGGGGGACAGGAGCTTTCTTT. Translation: CASSLRRGTGAFF.

The chain is built from TRBV5-1 and TRBJ2-7, with TRBD2 matching 10 bases. In germline, CDR1 is SGHRS, CDR2 YFSETQ. The CDR3 is 17 residues long. Trimming took 0 bases from V and 2 from J; bases not matched to a gene: 8. The CDR3 is CASSLGLAGLAPYEQYV. For the CDR3, the DNA is TGCGCCAGCAGCTTGGGACTAGCGGGTCTCGCCCCCTACGAGCAGTACGTC.

The rearrangement links TRBV14 to TRBJ2-7, with 11 positions matching TRBD2. Germline V lookup: CDR1 SGHDN, CDR2 FVKESK. V was clipped by 2 bases and J by 6 bases; unmatched bases: 6. This CDR3 is built from 15 residues. CDR3 in amino acids: CASSQRLAGTREQYF. CDR3 DNA: TGTGCCAGCAGCCAACGACTAGCGGGGACCCGCGAGCAGTACTTC.

In its sample, this clonotype was seen a few times. The CDR3 DNA is TGCAGCGTTGAAGTTGGGCCGACTAGCGGGAGCAATGAGCAGTTCTTC. It translates to CSVEVGPTSGSNEQFF. This chain links TRBV29-1 with TRBJ2-1; 12 bases line up with TRBD2. Germline CDR1 and CDR2: SQVTM and ANQGSEA. V lost 1 base and J lost 6; bases outside the gene matches: 7. The CDR3 runs 16 residues.

The CDR3 nucleotides read TGTGCCAGCAGTCACCGGGACAGGGGGCGTTCGGGCAATCAGCCCCAGCATTTT. Translating it yields CASSHRDRGRSGNQPQHF. The chain combines TRBV6-5 with TRBJ1-5; 12 nucleotides line up with TRBD1. The ends lost 5 bases at V and 2 bases at J; junction bases unmatched: 10. This CDR3 spans 18 amino acids. CDR1 and CDR2 from the germline V gene are MNHEY and SVGAGI.

The CDR3 loop reads CAISPRVRTTSYNEQFF. CDR3 bases: TGTGCCATCAGCCCCAGGGTACGGACTACCTCCTACAATGAGCAGTTCTTC. The chain joins TRBV10-3 to TRBJ2-1; D might be TRBD2 (6 bases). Deletions cut 6 bases from V and 0 bases from J, with 18 bases between. Per germline, CDR1 ENHRY and CDR2 SYGVKD. The CDR3 spans 17 residues.

The table lists this clonotype with a few counts. V and J are TRBV29-1 and TRBJ2-3; D possibly corresponds to TRBD2 (6 bases). Germline V lookup: CDR1 SQVTM, CDR2 ANQGSEA. CDR3 length: 15 amino acids. The V gene lost 6 bases and the J gene lost 0 bases, with 16 bases spanning the gap. CDR3 nucleotide sequence: TGCAGCGTCAACTCACGCGGGGCTAGCACAGATACGCAGTATTTT. This translates into CSVNSRGASTDTQYF.

This clonotype has more than one count but fewer than ten. The J gene is TRBJ1-5, the V gene TRBV18, with 10 bases matching TRBD1. CDR1 is KGHSH, CDR2 LQKENI, per germline. Trimming cost V 3 bases and J 5 bases; bases outside gene matches: 10. The CDR3 has 17 residues. The CDR3 DNA is TGTGCCAGCTCACCTGGGACAGGGGCGGGGTACCATCAGCCCCAGCATTTT. Amino acids: CASSPGTGAGYHQPQHF.

The J gene is TRBJ1-2, the V gene TRBV15; D not certain. The V end lost 3 bases, the J end lost 3 bases, and 8 bases lay between the germline ends. CDR1 and CDR2 (germline): LNHNV, YYDKDF (reference sequence). The CDR3 is 13 residues long. In DNA, the CDR3 is TGTGCCACCAGCAGGGGGAGAGACTATGGCTACACCTTC. Protein sequence: CATSRGRDYGYTF.

V gene TRBV20-1 combines with J gene TRBJ2-7; no clear D. Per the germline V gene, CDR1 is DFQATT and CDR2 is SNEGSKA (reference sequence). With 0 bases removed from V and 3 bases from J, the gap between germline ends came to 15 bases. This CDR3 spans 15 amino acids. CDR3 residues: CSARDTAGSFYEQYF. CDR3 coding DNA: TGCAGTGCTAGAGATACGGCAGGATCTTTCTACGAGCAGTACTTC.

The chain has TRBV30 and TRBJ2-3, with TRBD1 matching over 7 bases. CDR1 is GTSNPN and CDR2 is SVGIG in the germline V gene (reference sequence). V shed 8 bases and J 6 bases; nucleotides not matched to a gene: 8. The CDR3 sequence is 12 residues long. The CDR3 DNA is TGTGCCGGTGGACAGGATCTCGATACGCAGTATTTT. Protein product: CAGGQDLDTQYF.

The rearrangement joins TRBV12-3 or TRBV12-4 to TRBJ2-7, with a weak D call TRBD2 (5 bases). The CDR3 runs 12 residues. The V and J ends lost 3 bases and 5 bases respectively, with 8 bases between them. This chain's CDR3 is CASSLVGNEQYF. Here the CDR3 DNA reads TGTGCCAGCAGTTTGGTCGGGAACGAGCAGTACTTC.